This TCR beta chain was captured by sequencing in a study of CD8+CD57+ T cells in acquired aplastic anemia. For the study at large: Sorted CD4+ and CD8+ cells yielded DNA averaging approximately 3.5 ug.

This clonotype was observed a handful of times. Trimming cost V 4 bases and J 4 bases, with 21 bases left between them. Germline loops: CDR1 DFQATT, CDR2 SNEGSKA (reference sequence). CDR3 length: 16 amino acids. Researchers used genomic DNA as the template to profile TCR beta VDJ and CDR3. One entry per CDR3 protein results from TCRdb running MiXCR on the reads. The sample records about 220,000 distinct CDR3 sequences, about 37% being singletons. The TCR originated in a human donor in good health, serving as a control. The chain has TRBV20-1 and TRBJ2-3; tentative D call: TRBD2 (5 bases). The material sequenced was sorted CD4+, CD8+, or CD8+CD57+ T cells (not recorded which) from PBMCs. The CDR3 DNA is TGCAGTGCTATCCCAAGGTCCGGCGGGTGGGCAGATACGCAGTATTTT. This sequence encodes CSAIPRSGGWADTQYF.